These 20 T cell receptor beta chains were sequenced from one sample in a study of cytomegalovirus exposure and HLA in healthy donors. The PCR made use of 60 Vbeta and 13 Jbeta primers. TCRdb keeps only in-frame clones here, not all; method: immunoSEQ multiplex PCR. The sample has roughly 150,000 clones; approximately 80% are singletons. The specimen sequenced was PBMCs. These receptors came from a woman aged 40 to 55 in good health and CMV-seronegative.

This clone has only a few counts. The chain recombines TRBV15 with TRBJ1-2; no definite D call. The germline CDR1 and CDR2 sequences are LNHNV and YYDKDF (reference sequence). This CDR3 has 17 residues. V was cut by 0 bases and J by 0 bases, with 14 bases left in between. CDR3 sequence (DNA): TGTGCCACCAGCAGAGATCATGGGAGGGATACTAACTATGGCTACACCTTC. Translating gives CATSRDHGRDTNYGYTF. The full variable domain, its missing parts supplied by reference TRBV15 and TRBJ1-2, is DAMVIQNPRYQVTQFGKPVTLSCSQTLNHNVMYWYQQKSSQAPKLLFHYYDKDFNNEADTPDNFQSRRPNTSFCFLDIRSPGLGDTAMYLCATSRDHGRDTNYGYTFGSGTRLTVV.

The chain uses TRBV18 and TRBJ2-1; 11 nucleotides align to TRBD2. This CDR3 spans 15 amino acids. Germline V CDR1 and CDR2: KGHSH, LQKENI. Trimming at V came to 4 bases and at J to 7 bases, leaving 6 bases not matched to a gene. The CDR3 nucleotides read TGTGCCAGCTCACGACTAGCGGGAAATAGGAATGAGCAGTTCTTC. Protein sequence: CASSRLAGNRNEQFF.

The chain uses TRBV19 and TRBJ1-1; D call uncertain. CDR3 length: 18 residues. V dropped 4 bases and J dropped 6 bases, with 27 bases sitting between them. Germline V gives CDR1 LNHDA, CDR2 SQIVND (reference sequence). CDR3 DNA sequence: TGTGCCAGTAGTAGTTCCCCAAGCTTGGGTTTTTGGGCCCCTGAAGCTTTCTTT. It translates to CASSSSPSLGFWAPEAFF.

This clone is a singleton in its sample. The chain joins TRBV4-1 to TRBJ1-1; the D is unclear. CDR1 and CDR2 from the germline V gene are MGHRA and YSYEKL. This CDR3 is 14 amino acids long. The ends were cut back, 5 bases at V and 3 bases at J, with 13 bases in the middle. DNA of the CDR3: TGCGCCAGCAGCTTACGGTCCACGGACACTGAAGCTTTCTTT. It yields the protein CASSLRSTDTEAFF.

The V and J genes are TRBV9 and TRBJ2-1, with 9 positions matching TRBD2. V lost 0 bases to trimming and J lost 8 bases; unmatched junction nucleotides: 15. CDR1 is SGDLS and CDR2 is YYNGEE in the germline V gene. The CDR3 runs 18 residues. CDR3 residues: CASSVATGGGGAYDEQFF. The CDR3 DNA follows: TGTGCCAGCAGCGTAGCTACTGGGGGCGGGGGGGCGTACGATGAGCAGTTCTTC.

The CDR3 sequence: CASSQTGTGRETQYF. CDR3 bases: TGCGCCAGCAGCCAGACCGGGACAGGGCGAGAGACCCAGTACTTC. This chain joins TRBV4-1 and TRBJ2-5; TRBD1 matches at 9 bases. Germline V gene sequence: CDR1 MGHRA, CDR2 YSYEKL. CDR3 length equals 15 residues. Trimming took 3 bases from V and 4 from J; bases not matched to a gene: 6.

This clone was recorded a few times. The chain carries TRBV5-6 and TRBJ1-1, with D possibly being TRBD1 (6 bases). This CDR3 has 14 amino acids. V lost 5 bases, J lost 1 base, and 12 bases lay in between. Germline lookup yields CDR1 SGHDT and CDR2 YYEEEE. The CDR3 is CASRVGGRNTEAFF. The CDR3 coding sequence is TGTGCCAGCAGGGTGGGGGGGCGGAACACTGAAGCTTTCTTT. Full variable domain (remainder filled in from reference TRBV5-6 and TRBJ1-1): DAGVTQSPTHLIKTRGQQVTLRCSPKSGHDTVSWYQQALGQGPQFIFQYYEEEERQRGNFPDRFSGHQFPNYSSELNVNALLLGDSALYLCASRVGGRNTEAFFGQGTRLTVV.

CDR3 DNA: TGCGCCAGCAGCCAGGGTTGGCAGGACAGGGTGACAGATACGCAGTATTTT. Translating gives CASSQGWQDRVTDTQYF. The J gene is TRBJ2-3, the V gene TRBV4-3; TRBD1 matches 8 bases. CDR1 and CDR2 from the germline V gene are LGHNA and YSLEER. The CDR3 length is 17 residues. V gave up 3 bases and J gave up 3 bases; unmatched junction bases: 11.

Notes on this clone: An end of the junction does not agree with germline; a read error may underlie this. The rearrangement joins TRBV4-1 to TRBJ2-1, with 8 bases aligning to TRBD2. The CDR3 totals 17 residues. Germline V gene sequence: CDR1 MGHRA, CDR2 YSYEKL. CDR3 bases: TGCGCCAGCAACCAAGAGGCGGGGGGCACTTCCTACAATGAGCAGTTCTTC. Residues: CASNQEAGGTSYNEQFF.

This chain connects TRBV28 to TRBJ1-2; 7 bases fit TRBD1. Germline V gene data show CDR1 as MDHEN and CDR2 as SYDVKM. CDR3 size: 15 residues. V was pared by 10 bases and J by 4 bases, with 15 bases of the junction left unmatched. Here the CDR3 reads CATTNTGDGVYGYTF. The CDR3 coding sequence is TGTGCCACCACCAATACAGGGGATGGGGTCTATGGCTACACCTTC.

The rearrangement joins TRBV2 to TRBJ1-2; D unresolved. V was pared by 7 bases and J by 4 bases, with 19 bases between. The CDR3 contains 15 residues. Germline-derived CDR1 and CDR2 are SNHLY and FYNNEI. CDR3 nucleotide sequence: TGTGCCAGCACAAACGGGGTTATGATTGGCTATGGCTACACCTTC. It is translated as CASTNGVMIGYGYTF.

The chain uses TRBV4-2 and TRBJ1-1, with no clear D. This CDR3 spans 15 amino acids. Trimming took off 4 bases at V and 1 base at J, with 13 bases between the two ends. CDR1 is LGHNA, CDR2 YNFKEQ, per germline. The CDR3, as DNA: TGTGCCAGCAGCCCCCCGCCGGGGAGGAACACTGAAGCTTTCTTT. Encoded protein: CASSPPPGRNTEAFF.

V gene TRBV5-1 combines with J gene TRBJ2-6; 8 bases are shared with TRBD1. The CDR3 covers 19 residues. With 2 bases clipped from V and 0 bases from J, the junction kept 10 bases outside the gene matches. Germline V gene data show CDR1 as SGHRS and CDR2 as YFSETQ. The CDR3 DNA is TGCGCCAGCAGCTTCCTATTAGGACAGGGAGACTCTGGGGCCAACGTCCTGACTTTC. Translated: CASSFLLGQGDSGANVLTF.

This clone turned up a few times. The CDR3 loop is CASSTQRGEETQYF. The DNA for the CDR3 is TGTGCCAGCAGCACGCAGCGGGGAGAAGAGACCCAGTACTTC. The J gene is TRBJ2-5, the V gene TRBV5-4, with 7 bases lining up with TRBD2. This CDR3 is built from 14 residues. The trim removed 4 bases at V and 3 bases at J, leaving 6 bases unmatched. Germline CDR1 SGHNT, CDR2 YYREEE (reference sequence).

The chain uses TRBV19 and TRBJ2-2, with TRBD1 identical over 8 bases. Germline V gene lookup returns CDR1 LNHDA and CDR2 SQIVND (reference sequence). This CDR3 is 20 amino acids long. V lost 6 bases and J lost 5; bases outside the gene matches: 23. CDR3 nucleotide sequence: TGTGCCAGTAGAGGTAGTGTCGGACAGGGTGACGGAAAGAATACCGGGGAGCTGTTTTTT. It encodes CASRGSVGQGDGKNTGELFF. Full variable domain (outside the CDR3, taken from reference TRBV19 and TRBJ2-2): DGGITQSPKYLFRKEGQNVTLSCEQNLNHDAMYWYRQDPGQGLRLIYYSQIVNDFQKGDIAEGYSVSREKKESFPLTVTSAQKNPTAFYLCASRGSVGQGDGKNTGELFFGEGSRLTVL.

The chain links TRBV4-2 to TRBJ2-3, with 11 nucleotides matching TRBD2. This CDR3 has 18 amino acids. Unmatched junction bases numbered 11, after V lost 4 bases and J lost 2 bases. CDR1 and CDR2 from the germline V gene are LGHNA and YNFKEQ. CDR3 in amino acids: CASSLGYGTSGTTDTQYF. The DNA of the CDR3 is TGTGCCAGCAGCCTTGGCTACGGGACTAGCGGAACCACAGATACGCAGTATTTT.

This chain joins TRBV30 and TRBJ1-6, with D possibly TRBD1 on 5 matching bases. The germline V gene encodes CDR1 GTSNPN and CDR2 SVGIG (reference sequence). This CDR3 region has 14 residues. V lost 0 bases to trimming and J lost 10 bases, with 13 bases between them. The CDR3 is CAWSVGGVRSPLHF. The CDR3, as DNA: TGTGCCTGGAGTGTCGGGGGGGTGAGGTCACCCCTCCACTTT.

The chain uses TRBV28 and TRBJ2-7; 7 bases fit TRBD1. V was clipped by 7 bases and J by 2 bases; unmatched bases: 11. The CDR3 is made up of 15 amino acids. Per the germline V gene, CDR1 is MDHEN and CDR2 is SYDVKM. CDR3 in DNA: TGTGCCAGCACCACACCGGGACAGCCCCCCTACGAGCAGTACTTC. Translated, it gives CASTTPGQPPYEQYF.

J is TRBJ1-5 and V is TRBV30; no clear D. Germline lookup yields CDR1 GTSNPN and CDR2 SVGIG (reference sequence). The CDR3 runs 14 residues. V lost 0 bases to trimming and J lost 2 bases, with 8 bases between them. In DNA form, the CDR3 reads TGTGCCTGGAGTGTGGGAGAACGCAATCAGCCCCAGCATTTT. Residues: CAWSVGERNQPQHF. The full variable domain, in which reference TRBV30 and TRBJ1-5 provide the parts outside the CDR3, is SQTIHQWPATLVQPVGSPLSLECTVEGTSNPNLYWYRQAAGRGLQLLFYSVGIGQISSEVPQNLSASRPQDRQFILSSKKLLLSDSGFYLCAWSVGERNQPQHFGDGTRLSIL.

With regard to this clone: The junction differs from germline at one of its ends, possibly a read error. This chain uses TRBV7-9 with TRBJ2-5; 9 bases fit TRBD2. CDR3 length: 16 residues. Germline values: CDR1 SEHNR, CDR2 FQNEAQ (reference sequence). The CDR3 sequence: CSSSLGSGGLQETQYF. CDR3 DNA sequence: TGTTCCAGCAGCTTAGGGAGCGGGGGGCTCCAAGAGACCCAGTACTTC.